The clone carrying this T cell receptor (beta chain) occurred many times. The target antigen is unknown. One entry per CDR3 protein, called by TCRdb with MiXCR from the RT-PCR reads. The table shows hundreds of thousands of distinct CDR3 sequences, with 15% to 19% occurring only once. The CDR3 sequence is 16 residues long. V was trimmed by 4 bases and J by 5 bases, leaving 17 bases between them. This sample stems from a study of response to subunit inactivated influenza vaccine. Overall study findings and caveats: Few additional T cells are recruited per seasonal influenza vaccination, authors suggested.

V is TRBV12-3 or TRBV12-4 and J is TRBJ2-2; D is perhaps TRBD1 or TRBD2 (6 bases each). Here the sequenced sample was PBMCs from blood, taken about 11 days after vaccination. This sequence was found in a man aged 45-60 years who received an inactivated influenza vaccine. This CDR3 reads CASSSRWGAGTGELFF. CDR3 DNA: TGTGCCAGCAGTTCCCGGTGGGGGGCGGGGACCGGGGAGCTGTTTTTT.